The clone carrying this T cell receptor (beta chain) occurred a few times. Some clones are missing from TCRdb's copy, which holds only in-frame ones; the method was immunoSEQ multiplex PCR. Counted here are roughly 9,700 clones, 30% to 35% occurring once; the ten biggest clones make up 5.3%. The data derive from a study of graft-versus-host responses after intestinal transplantation. This receptor was identified in a human patient who was an organ donor for intestinal transplantation. Sample: alloreactive CD4+ T cells from a mixed lymphocyte reaction culture, taken before transplantation. Sample subset: CFSE-low proliferating T cells sorted from approximately six-day pre-transplant mixed lymphocyte reaction (GvH or HvG direction).

CDR3 residues: CASSVGQGNQPQHF. The CDR3 bases are TGTGCCAGCAGCGTGGGACAGGGCAATCAGCCCCAGCATTTT. This chain connects TRBV9 to TRBJ1-5; 8 bases agree with TRBD1. V shed 2 bases, J shed 2 bases, and the junction held 0 bases outside the gene matches. The CDR3 totals 14 residues. Germline V gives CDR1 SGDLS, CDR2 YYNGEE. The variable domain in full, completed from reference TRBV9 and TRBJ1-5, reads DSGVTQTPKHLITATGQRVTLRCSPRSGDLSVYWYQQSLDQGLQFLIQYYNGEERAKGNILERFSAQQFPDLHSELNLSSLELGDSALYFCASSVGQGNQPQHFGDGTRLSIL.